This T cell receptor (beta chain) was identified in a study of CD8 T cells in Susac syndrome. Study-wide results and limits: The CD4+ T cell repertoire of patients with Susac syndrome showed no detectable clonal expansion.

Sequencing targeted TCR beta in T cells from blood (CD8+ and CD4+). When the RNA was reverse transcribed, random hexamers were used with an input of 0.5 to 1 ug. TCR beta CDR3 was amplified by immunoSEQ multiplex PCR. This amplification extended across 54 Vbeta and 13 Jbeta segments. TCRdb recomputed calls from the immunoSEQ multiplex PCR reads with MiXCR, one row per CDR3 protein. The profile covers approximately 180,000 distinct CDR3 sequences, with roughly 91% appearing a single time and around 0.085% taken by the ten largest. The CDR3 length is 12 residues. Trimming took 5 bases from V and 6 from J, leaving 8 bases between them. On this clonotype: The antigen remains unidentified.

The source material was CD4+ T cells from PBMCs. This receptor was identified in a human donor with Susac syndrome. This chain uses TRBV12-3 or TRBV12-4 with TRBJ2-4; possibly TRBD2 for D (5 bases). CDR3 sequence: CASSPRGNIQYF. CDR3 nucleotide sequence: TGTGCCAGCAGTCCACGGGGAAACATTCAGTACTTC.